This entry lists 30 T cell receptor beta chains sequenced from one sample in a study of OX40 agonist ivuxolimab in advanced cancers. Profiling relied on immunoSEQ multiplex PCR, and the TCRdb table lists in-frame clones only, not all of them. The sample has about 90,000 clones, approximately 90% seen once. Specimen: CD4+ or CD8+ T cells sorted from blood, collected in a trial of the OX40 agonist ivuxolimab. Receptors originate from an adult with an advanced solid tumor such as melanoma, head and neck, liver or kidney cancer.

The chain recombines TRBV5-4 with TRBJ2-3; a possible D gene is TRBD2 (5 bases). V was shortened by 4 bases and J by 0 bases, with 15 bases between the two germline ends. The germline CDR1 and CDR2 sequences are SGHNT and YYREEE (reference sequence). This CDR3 spans 16 amino acids. Here the CDR3 DNA reads TGTGCCAGCAGCCCCAGGTTGGGCGGGAGCACAGATACGCAGTATTTT. It is translated as CASSPRLGGSTDTQYF.

The chain employs TRBV18 and TRBJ2-3; D is unclear. Germline V gives CDR1 KGHSH, CDR2 LQKENI. The CDR3 has 12 amino acids. V was trimmed by 6 bases and J by 0 bases, leaving 4 bases between them. This chain's CDR3 is CASSLSTDTQYF. CDR3 DNA: TGTGCCAGCTCCCTCAGCACAGATACGCAGTATTTT.

This sequence joins TRBV9 and TRBJ1-1, with no clear D. Trimming took 0 bases from V and 0 from J, leaving 15 bases between them. CDR3 size: 17 residues. The germline V gene encodes CDR1 SGDLS and CDR2 YYNGEE. This chain's CDR3 is CASSVGGSYAMNTEAFF. DNA of the CDR3: TGTGCCAGCAGCGTAGGCGGCAGTTATGCAATGAACACTGAAGCTTTCTTT.

The CDR3 sequence: CASSESRGTGSPLHF. DNA of the CDR3: TGTGCCAGCAGTGAATCGAGGGGCACGGGCTCACCCCTCCACTTT. The chain has TRBV2 and TRBJ1-6; D possibly corresponds to TRBD1 (5 bases). Trimming removed 2 bases at V and 10 bases at J, with 15 bases between. This CDR3 region has 15 residues. The germline V gene encodes CDR1 SNHLY and CDR2 FYNNEI.

This rearrangement joins TRBV30 to TRBJ2-7; D is unresolved. V was trimmed by 2 bases and J by 2 bases, leaving 13 bases between them. The germline gives CDR1 GTSNPN, CDR2 SVGIG (reference sequence). The CDR3 has 14 amino acids. DNA for the CDR3: TGTGCCTGGAGTTGGCCTTCTGCCCCCTACGAGCAGTACTTC. As protein: CAWSWPSAPYEQYF.

The CDR3, as DNA: TGTGCCAGCAGCTTAGATCGAGATTCAGGGTTAGGTGGCTACACCTTC. It encodes CASSLDRDSGLGGYTF. The chain has TRBV11-2 and TRBJ1-2, with a tentative D call TRBD1 (5 bases). This CDR3 contains 16 residues. The V end lost 0 bases, the J end lost 7 bases, and 18 bases lay between the germline ends. Germline loops: CDR1 SGHAT, CDR2 FQNNGV.

The V call is TRBV5-5, the J call TRBJ2-3; a possible D gene is TRBD1 (5 bases). The CDR3 length is 15 residues. Looked up from germline, CDR1 is SGHKS and CDR2 is YYEKEE (reference sequence). Trimming removed 3 bases from V and 0 bases from J, with 11 bases in between. The CDR3 protein is CASSWDRQSTDTQYF. The CDR3, as DNA: TGTGCCAGCAGCTGGGATCGACAGAGCACAGATACGCAGTATTTT.

A few counts support this clone. The chain carries TRBV10-3 and TRBJ1-2, with TRBD1 as a possible D gene (5 bases). The germline V and J ends were trimmed by 6 bases and 2 bases, with 13 bases remaining between them. The germline gives CDR1 ENHRY, CDR2 SYGVKD. The CDR3 covers 14 residues. This CDR3 is CAISRDGPNYGYTF. The CDR3 coding sequence is TGTGCCATCAGCCGGGACGGACCCAACTATGGCTACACCTTC.

This chain joins TRBV9 and TRBJ2-2; 8 bases match TRBD2. J gave up 0 bases and V 0 bases, and 1 base lay outside the gene matches. Germline loops: CDR1 SGDLS, CDR2 YYNGEE. The CDR3 is made up of 16 amino acids. CDR3 region: CASSVAGLANTGELFF. The CDR3 nucleotides are TGTGCCAGCAGCGTAGCGGGACTAGCGAACACCGGGGAGCTGTTTTTT.

The chain uses TRBV6-5 and TRBJ2-1; D is undetermined. Trimming shortened V by 0 bases and J by 4 bases, and 7 bases separated the two germline ends. The CDR3 spans 14 residues. Per germline, CDR1 MNHEY and CDR2 SVGAGI. The CDR3 region has the DNA TGTGCCAGCAGTTACTCGTCGGAGTACAATGAGCAGTTCTTC. Translated: CASSYSSEYNEQFF.

The chain couples TRBV25-1 to TRBJ2-1; D might be TRBD2 (7 bases). With 5 bases removed from V and 6 bases from J, the gap between germline ends came to 17 bases. The CDR3 is 15 residues long. The germline gives CDR1 MGHDK, CDR2 SYGVNS. In DNA form, the CDR3 reads TGTGCCAGCAGTACCTGGGGGGGGGCCTCCAATGAGCAGTTCTTC. Protein: CASSTWGGASNEQFF.

This clone came up once. The DNA for the CDR3 is TGTGCCAGCAGCTCTTCAGGGGGCCATGAGCAGCCCCAGCATTTT. Protein product: CASSSSGGHEQPQHF. V is TRBV7-9 and J is TRBJ1-5, with 8 nucleotides matching TRBD1. CDR3 length: 15 residues. Germline values: CDR1 SEHNR, CDR2 FQNEAQ (reference sequence). J lost 7 bases, V lost 4 bases, and 9 bases had no gene match. The variable domain in full, with the rest retrieved from reference TRBV7-9 and TRBJ1-5, is DTGVSQNPRHKITKRGQNVTFRCDPISEHNRLYWYRQTLGQGPEFLTYFQNEAQLEKSRLLSDRFSAERPKGSFSTLEIQRTEQGDSAMYLCASSSSGGHEQPQHFGDGTRLSIL.

The J gene is TRBJ2-1, the V gene TRBV7-2; 9 nucleotides align to TRBD1. The CDR3 totals 16 residues. J lost 10 bases, V lost 2 bases, and 12 bases had no gene match. Germline loops: CDR1 SGHTA, CDR2 FQGNSA. This CDR3 reads CASSLRGTGSLGEQFF. The CDR3 DNA follows: TGTGCCAGCAGCTTACGGGGGACAGGGTCTTTAGGAGAGCAGTTCTTC.

In its sample, this clone was seen once. The rearrangement links TRBV6-5 to TRBJ2-7; D could derive from TRBD1 or TRBD2 (5 bases each). Trimming left V 4 bases short and J 5 bases short, with 15 bases between. This CDR3 region has 14 residues. Per the germline V gene, CDR1 is MNHEY and CDR2 is SVGAGI. The CDR3 loop is CASSSGAIGDEQYF. CDR3 DNA sequence: TGTGCCAGCAGTTCCGGGGCAATAGGGGACGAGCAGTACTTC.

The chain joins TRBV5-1 to TRBJ2-7; 7 bases match TRBD2. Germline CDR1 SGHRS, CDR2 YFSETQ. V shed 5 bases and J 4 bases; nucleotides not matched to a gene: 12. The CDR3 totals 15 residues. CDR3 region: CASRDPGGWLYEQYF. The CDR3 DNA follows: TGCGCCAGCAGGGATCCGGGGGGATGGCTATACGAGCAGTACTTC.

The chain has TRBV30 and TRBJ1-2; D call uncertain. Germline values: CDR1 GTSNPN, CDR2 SVGIG (reference sequence). The CDR3 totals 12 residues. Trimming stripped 0 bases from V and 6 bases from J, with 8 bases between. The CDR3 sequence: CAWSVYAHGYTF. For the CDR3, the DNA is TGTGCCTGGAGTGTTTACGCTCATGGCTACACCTTC.

This chain links TRBV19 with TRBJ2-3; maybe TRBD2 (6 bases). V was clipped by 11 bases and J by 0 bases, with 12 bases between them. This CDR3 region has 13 residues. From germline, CDR1 is LNHDA and CDR2 SQIVND (reference sequence). The CDR3 protein is CASRAGSTDTQYF. The CDR3 bases are TGTGCCTCCCGGGCGGGGAGCACAGATACGCAGTATTTT.

V and J are TRBV25-1 and TRBJ2-7; a weak D match, TRBD1 (6 bases). CDR3 length: 15 residues. CDR1 and CDR2 (germline): MGHDK, SYGVNS. V shed 5 bases and J shed 2 bases, with 16 bases lying between them. The DNA for the CDR3 is TGTGCCAGCAGTAAACCTTCAGGGGATACCTACGAGCAGTACTTC. Its translation: CASSKPSGDTYEQYF.

This chain links TRBV6-1 with TRBJ2-7, with a weak D call TRBD1 (5 bases). The CDR3 is 15 residues long. The germline V gene encodes CDR1 MNHNS and CDR2 SASEGT. Between the trimmed V and J ends, which lost 6 bases and 1 base, there was a span of 16 bases. The chain's CDR3 is CASRLGAGNSYEQYF. In DNA form, the CDR3 reads TGTGCCAGCAGATTAGGGGCAGGGAATTCCTACGAGCAGTACTTC.

The V call is TRBV11-2, the J call TRBJ2-7; D might be TRBD2 (5 bases). V was cut by 4 bases and J by 5 bases, with 12 bases left in between. CDR3 length: 13 amino acids. The V gene's germline CDR1 is SGHAT and CDR2 FQNNGV. DNA of the CDR3: TGTGCCAGCAGCTACGGAGGACGAAACGAGCAGTACTTC. Translated, it gives CASSYGGRNEQYF.

The chain's CDR3 is CASSTGRYSGANVLTF. The CDR3 DNA follows: TGTGCCAGCAGCACCGGACGGTACTCTGGGGCCAACGTCCTGACTTTC. This sequence joins TRBV7-6 and TRBJ2-6; no definite D call. The CDR3 has 16 residues. V was shortened by 5 bases and J by 0 bases, with 11 bases between the two germline ends. CDR1 and CDR2 (germline): SGHVS, FNYEAQ.

This chain uses TRBV6-6 with TRBJ2-2, with TRBD2 as a possible D gene (6 bases). Germline lookup yields CDR1 MNHNY and CDR2 SVGAGI (reference sequence). CDR3 length equals 15 residues. The V end lost 8 bases, the J end lost 5 bases, and 18 bases lay between the germline ends. The CDR3: CASQPGLRKTGELFF. Here the CDR3 DNA reads TGTGCCAGCCAACCGGGACTTCGAAAAACCGGGGAGCTGTTTTTT.

This rearrangement joins TRBV11-3 to TRBJ2-3, with TRBD2 matching over 8 bases. CDR1 is SGHNT and CDR2 is YENEEA in the germline V gene. The ends lost 6 bases at V and 2 bases at J; junction bases unmatched: 10. This CDR3 is 16 amino acids long. The CDR3 reads CASSGERGTITDTQYF. The CDR3 DNA sequence: TGTGCCAGCAGTGGGGAGCGGGGGACTATCACAGATACGCAGTATTTT. The full variable domain, rest sourced from reference TRBV11-3 and TRBJ2-3, is EAGVVQSPRYKIIEKKQPVAFWCNPISGHNTLYWYLQNLGQGPELLIRYENEEAVDDSQLPKDRFSAERLKGVDSTLKIQPAELGDSAVYLCASSGERGTITDTQYFGPGTRLTVL.

The V gene is TRBV7-3, the J gene TRBJ2-3, with D possibly matching TRBD2 (7 bases). Trimming shortened V by 7 bases and J by 4 bases, and 21 bases separated the two germline ends. Germline V gives CDR1 SGHTA, CDR2 FQGTGA. The CDR3 extends over 16 amino acids. The CDR3 region is CASNTPGRGTADTQYF. The CDR3 DNA sequence: TGTGCCAGCAACACCCCGGGGAGGGGGACGGCAGATACGCAGTATTTT.

The V and J genes are TRBV11-1 and TRBJ2-1; D might be TRBD1 or TRBD2, each matching 6 bases. The CDR3 contains 15 residues. CDR1 SGHAT and CDR2 FQDESV come from the germline V gene (reference sequence). V was clipped by 4 bases and J by 9 bases, with 19 bases between them. CDR3 sequence reads: CASSWGRDAGFEQFF. The CDR3 bases are TGTGCCAGCAGCTGGGGGCGGGACGCGGGGTTTGAGCAGTTCTTC.

The V and J genes are TRBV5-4 and TRBJ2-1, with 9 bases matching TRBD1. V was clipped by 2 bases and J by 7 bases; unmatched bases: 7. The CDR3 length is 15 residues. CDR1 is SGHNT and CDR2 is YYREEE in the germline V gene (reference sequence). The CDR3 region is CASSLMTGGRNEQFF. The DNA of the CDR3 is TGTGCCAGCAGCTTAATGACAGGGGGGAGGAATGAGCAGTTCTTC.

This chain links TRBV7-9 with TRBJ1-2; weak D call: TRBD1 (5 bases). The germline V gene has CDR1 SEHNR and CDR2 FQNEAQ (reference sequence). V was clipped by 5 bases and J by 1 base, with 17 bases between them. This CDR3 has 16 amino acids. In nucleotides, the CDR3 is TGTGCCAGCAGCGCGTGGCGGGACGGCCTTAACTATGGCTACACCTTC. This codes for CASSAWRDGLNYGYTF.

The gene calls are TRBV28 and TRBJ1-3; maybe TRBD1 (6 bases). Germline values: CDR1 MDHEN, CDR2 SYDVKM. The CDR3 extends over 18 amino acids. The germline V and J ends were trimmed by 8 bases and 0 bases, with 23 bases remaining between them. The DNA for the CDR3 is TGTGCCAGCGTACTGACGAGGACAGATCGGATCTCTGGAAACACCATATATTTT. Protein product: CASVLTRTDRISGNTIYF. Full variable domain (outside the CDR3, taken from reference TRBV28 and TRBJ1-3): DVKVTQSSRYLVKRTGEKVFLECVQDMDHENMFWYRQDPGLGLRLIYFSYDVKMKEKGDIPEGYSVSREKKERFSLILESASTNQTSMYLCASVLTRTDRISGNTIYFGEGSWLTVV.

V is TRBV30 and J is TRBJ2-7, with D uncertain. The V gene's germline CDR1 is GTSNPN and CDR2 SVGIG (reference sequence). Trimming stripped 3 bases from V and 0 bases from J, with 3 bases between. This CDR3 has 11 residues. The CDR3 bases are TGTGCCTGGAGGGCCTCCTACGAGCAGTACTTC. Translation gives CAWRASYEQYF.

The chain links TRBV5-4 to TRBJ2-3; maybe TRBD2 (6 bases). The CDR3 has 13 residues. CDR1 SGHNT and CDR2 YYREEE come from the germline V gene (reference sequence). The V and J ends lost 2 bases and 8 bases respectively, with 12 bases between them. CDR3 loop: CASSFGGEGTQYF. CDR3 bases: TGTGCCAGCAGCTTCGGCGGGGAAGGTACGCAGTATTTT.